The present TCR beta chain was sequenced within a study of T cells after somatic rescue of genetic block. The repertoire was sequenced with immunoSEQ multiplex PCR; TCRdb's copy has only in-frame clones and lacks some. The sample lists roughly 58,000 clones, around 96% seen once, with approximately 0.073% in the top ten. The specimen sequenced was peripheral blood mononuclear cells (PBMCs). The TCR comes from a child in the first two years of life.

The chain's CDR3 is CASSYSSANTGELFF. Written as DNA, the CDR3 is TGTGCCAGCAGTTACTCTAGCGCGAACACCGGGGAGCTGTTTTTT. This chain uses TRBV6-5 with TRBJ2-2; possible D gene TRBD2, 5 bases. The CDR3 has 15 residues. CDR1 and CDR2 (germline): MNHEY, SVGAGI. V gave up 0 bases and J gave up 0 bases, with 5 bases separating them.